These 23 T cell receptor beta chains came from one sample sequenced in a study of blood T cells in healthy people across ages. Next came a second PCR, run for about 7 to 11 cycles, which used a sample-barcoded 5' primer along with a J-beta primer mix. TCRdb re-called the 5' RACE reads through MiXCR, storing one row per CDR3 protein. The sample holds 1.5 million to 2 million distinct CDR3 sequences, over 25% seen once. The sequenced material came from blood. The receptors derive from a woman in her thirties in good health.

The V and J genes are TRBV20-1 and TRBJ1-2; no firm D call. V lost 5 bases to trimming and J lost 8 bases, with 12 bases between them. CDR1 is DFQATT, CDR2 SNEGSKA, per germline (reference sequence). The CDR3 runs 11 residues. DNA of the CDR3: TGCAGTGCTCACACTATGCGCGGCTACACCTTC. This sequence encodes CSAHTMRGYTF.

This clonotype was recorded a few times. The V call is TRBV3-1, the J call TRBJ2-7, with D hard to call. This CDR3 has 13 residues. V shed 7 bases and J shed 5 bases, with 15 bases lying between them. Germline V lookup: CDR1 LGHDT, CDR2 YNNKEL (reference sequence). CDR3 nucleotides: TGTGCCAGCATCAAGGCCATACGGGACGAGCAGTACTTC. It is translated as CASIKAIRDEQYF.

The table lists this clonotype with many counts. This sequence joins TRBV2 and TRBJ1-2; tentative D call: TRBD1 (5 bases). Between the trimmed V and J ends, which lost 8 bases and 0 bases, there was a span of 10 bases. This CDR3 has 13 residues. From germline, CDR1 is SNHLY and CDR2 FYNNEI. CDR3 in DNA: TGTGCCAGCGGGGCCCGAGCTAACTATGGCTACACCTTC. Encoded protein: CASGARANYGYTF.

This clonotype showed up just a few times. The chain is built from TRBV3-1 and TRBJ1-2; D remains unclear. V lost 1 base and J 7 bases, leaving 13 bases between the germline ends. In germline, CDR1 is LGHDT, CDR2 YNNKEL (reference sequence). The CDR3 is 14 amino acids. The CDR3 is CASSQAAERGGYTF. CDR3 in DNA: TGTGCCAGCAGCCAAGCGGCAGAGCGAGGTGGCTACACCTTC.

The rearrangement uses TRBV9 and TRBJ1-1; D unclear. Germline V CDR1 and CDR2: SGDLS, YYNGEE. The CDR3 sequence is 13 residues long. V was trimmed by 0 bases and J by 6 bases, leaving 9 bases between them. CDR3 DNA sequence: TGTGCCAGCAGCGTAGGGGGAACAGCTGAAGCTTTCTTT. Protein product: CASSVGGTAEAFF.

The chain has TRBV20-1 and TRBJ2-3; D may correspond to TRBD1 or TRBD2 (5 bases each). Germline CDR1 DFQATT, CDR2 SNEGSKA (reference sequence). This CDR3 contains 12 residues. In nucleotides, the CDR3 is TGCGGCGGACGGGAAGGGGCAGATACGCAGTATTTT. This gives the protein CGGREGADTQYF.

Many counts were recorded for this clonotype. This chain links TRBV7-3 with TRBJ2-1; 8 positions agree with TRBD2. V trimming: 5 bases; J trimming: 10 bases; junction bases outside the gene matches: 16. In germline, CDR1 is SGHTA, CDR2 FQGTGA. The CDR3 spans 16 residues. The CDR3 DNA sequence: TGTGCCAGCAGCCCAACTCTGAGCGGGGGCAGAGGGGAGCAGTTCTTC. Translating it yields CASSPTLSGGRGEQFF.

This chain links TRBV6-1 with TRBJ2-1; possible D gene TRBD2, 6 bases. CDR3 length: 10 amino acids. Germline CDR1 reads MNHNS; CDR2 reads SASEGT. Trimming removed 11 bases from V and 8 bases from J, with 10 bases in between. The CDR3 reads CAGGGYEQFF. CDR3 bases: TGTGCCGGAGGAGGGTATGAGCAGTTCTTC.

Only a few counts were recorded for this clonotype. V usage is TRBV12-3 or TRBV12-4 and J usage is TRBJ2-1; D may be TRBD1 or TRBD2 (5 bases each). This CDR3 has 13 residues. Deletions cut 3 bases from V and 7 bases from J, with 10 bases between. CDR3: CASSLGVPNEQFF. The DNA for the CDR3 is TGTGCCAGCAGTTTGGGGGTCCCGAATGAGCAGTTCTTC.

The chain combines TRBV19 with TRBJ2-1; TRBD2 might be the D (6 bases). The CDR3 is made up of 16 amino acids. The ends were cut back, 4 bases at V and 1 base at J, with 14 bases in the middle. Germline V gene lookup returns CDR1 LNHDA and CDR2 SQIVND (reference sequence). CDR3 protein: CASSSPGSKSYNEQFF. CDR3 DNA sequence: TGTGCCAGTAGTAGCCCCGGGAGCAAGTCCTACAATGAGCAGTTCTTC. Together with reference TRBV19 and TRBJ2-1, the CDR3 gives the full variable domain: DGGITQSPKYLFRKEGQNVTLSCEQNLNHDAMYWYRQDPGQGLRLIYYSQIVNDFQKGDIAEGYSVSREKKESFPLTVTSAQKNPTAFYLCASSSPGSKSYNEQFFGPGTRLTVL.

The chain uses TRBV9 and TRBJ2-1; D might be TRBD1 or TRBD2, each matching 6 bases. V lost 4 bases, J lost 7 bases, and 24 bases lay in between. This CDR3 spans 17 amino acids. Germline V gene sequence: CDR1 SGDLS, CDR2 YYNGEE. CDR3 sequence: CASSQGGPGLGINEQFF. The CDR3 bases are TGTGCCAGCAGCCAAGGGGGGCCCGGGCTAGGAATTAATGAGCAGTTCTTC.

The rearrangement links TRBV29-1 to TRBJ2-6, with D tentatively TRBD1 or TRBD2 (5 bases each). The length of the CDR3 is 15 residues. Trimming stripped 3 bases from V and 0 bases from J, with 9 bases between. Per the germline V gene, CDR1 is SQVTM and CDR2 is ANQGSEA. The chain's CDR3 is CSVDGGPSGANVLTF. In nucleotides, the CDR3 is TGCAGCGTTGATGGGGGACCCTCTGGGGCCAACGTCCTGACTTTC.

The chain couples TRBV10-3 to TRBJ2-1, with 11 bases that match TRBD2. The DNA end lines up better with TRBJ2-7; the J call may be wrong. Looked up from germline, CDR1 is ENHRY and CDR2 is SYGVKD. CDR3 length equals 17 residues. The CDR3 nucleotides are TGTGCCATCAGTGAGTCCGATAGCGGGAGGGCGCGGGGCGAGCAGTACTTC. Protein product: CAISESDSGRARGEQYF.

On this clonotype itself: Being one base from a much bigger clone, this may be a read error. The rearrangement links TRBV29-1 to TRBJ2-7, with D possibly being TRBD2 (6 bases). The CDR3 runs to 12 residues. The ends were cut back, 5 bases at V and 4 bases at J, with 12 bases in the middle. Germline V gene data show CDR1 as SQVTM and CDR2 as ANQGSEA. The DNA of the CDR3 is TGCAGCGTTACGGGGGAGGAGTACGAGCAGTACTTC. Translated: CSVTGEEYEQYF.

V is TRBV12-3 or TRBV12-4 and J is TRBJ2-3, with a tentative D call TRBD1 (8 bases). The CDR3 is made up of 14 amino acids. Trimming removed 7 bases at V and 6 bases at J, with 17 bases between. The DNA of the CDR3 is TGTGCCAGCACGTGGACAGGGACTACTGATACGCAGTATTTT. It translates to CASTWTGTTDTQYF.

The CDR3 loop reads CSASLGFDEQFF. CDR3 coding DNA: TGCAGTGCTAGTTTGGGGTTTGATGAGCAGTTCTTC. The gene calls are TRBV20-1 and TRBJ2-1; D is unresolved. Trimming stripped 3 bases from V and 8 bases from J, with 11 bases between. The CDR3 spans 12 residues. Germline V gene data show CDR1 as DFQATT and CDR2 as SNEGSKA (reference sequence).

This clonotype was recorded many times. This chain uses TRBV29-1 with TRBJ1-2, with D unresolved. V shed 1 base and J shed 5 bases, with 8 bases lying between them. The CDR3 is 12 residues long. Germline lookup yields CDR1 SQVTM and CDR2 ANQGSEA. The CDR3 DNA follows: TGCAGCGTTGAAGCGGCCGGGTATGGCTACACCTTC. It translates to CSVEAAGYGYTF. The whole variable domain, remainder taken from reference TRBV29-1 and TRBJ1-2, is SAVISQKPSRDICQRGTSLTIQCQVDSQVTMMFWYRQQPGQSLTLIATANQGSEATYESGFVIDKFPISRPNLTFSTLTVSNMSPEDSSIYLCSVEAAGYGYTFGSGTRLTVV.

To note about this clonotype: A much larger clone sits a single nucleotide away, making a read error possible. The chain recombines TRBV5-5 with TRBJ2-1; 9 bases fit TRBD1. V was pared by 4 bases and J by 10 bases, with 9 bases of the junction left unmatched. This CDR3 has 14 amino acids. Per the germline V gene, CDR1 is SGHKS and CDR2 is YYEKEE (reference sequence). As DNA, the CDR3 is TGTGCCAGCAGCGCCGGGACAGGGTCGGACGAGCAGTTCTTC. This encodes CASSAGTGSDEQFF.

For this clonotype: An end of the junction does not agree with germline; a read error may underlie this. The chain has TRBV10-3 and TRBJ2-1; D may match TRBD1 or TRBD2 (5 bases each). Germline V gene sequence: CDR1 ENHRY, CDR2 SYGVKD. The CDR3 runs to 13 residues. The CDR3 reads CAISDEGRNEQVF. DNA for the CDR3: TGTGCCATCAGTGATGAGGGACGAAATGAGCAGGTCTTC.

The chain combines TRBV15 with TRBJ2-5; 7 nucleotides agree with TRBD1. The assigned J gene may be wrong: the sequence end matches TRBJ2-7 better. Germline V gives CDR1 LNHNV, CDR2 YYDKDF (reference sequence). The CDR3 extends over 15 amino acids. The CDR3 nucleotides are TGTGCCACCAGCAGAGATCTACAGGGGTTTTACGAGCAGTACTTC. It translates to CATSRDLQGFYEQYF.

This clonotype has at least ten counts. V and J are TRBV20-1 and TRBJ2-7, with D perhaps TRBD1 or TRBD2 (5 bases each). CDR3 length: 15 residues. V lost 2 bases to trimming and J lost 0 bases, with 14 bases between them. Germline lookup yields CDR1 DFQATT and CDR2 SNEGSKA (reference sequence). The DNA of the CDR3 is TGCAGTGCTAGATCGGGACGCCACCTCTCCTACGAGCAGTACTTC. This translates into CSARSGRHLSYEQYF.

Note on this clonotype: This could be a read error, since a much larger clone is one nucleotide away. The J gene is TRBJ2-7, the V gene TRBV2; D ambiguous. CDR3 length: 12 amino acids. Trimming cost V 4 bases and J 9 bases, with 13 bases left between them. Germline V CDR1 and CDR2: SNHLY, FYNNEI. This chain's CDR3 is CASSGLGRRQYF. In DNA form, the CDR3 reads TGTGCCAGCAGTGGATTGGGTAGAAGGCAGTACTTC.

This clonotype was counted between two and nine times. V is TRBV4-1 and J is TRBJ1-2; D perhaps matches TRBD1 (6 bases). CDR1 and CDR2 from the germline V gene are MGHRA and YSYEKL. V shed 4 bases and J shed 0 bases, with 12 bases lying between them. This CDR3 spans 15 amino acids. The CDR3 DNA follows: TGCGCCAGCAGCCCGCGACAGGCCTCTAACTATGGCTACACCTTC. Its translation is CASSPRQASNYGYTF.